The clone carrying this T cell receptor (beta chain) has a handful of counts. The data are from a study of T cell repertoires in cytomegalovirus infection. The germline V gene has CDR1 DFQATT and CDR2 SNEGSKA (reference sequence). This CDR3 is built from 17 residues. V was clipped by 2 bases and J by 4 bases; unmatched bases: 15. TCRdb recomputed calls from the reads with MiXCR, one row per CDR3 protein. Of just under 550,000 distinct CDR3 sequences in the sample, about 26% were seen once. This receptor was identified in a human donor in good health (CMV status not recorded). Some clones in this sample may be carry-over from other donors' samples. The rearrangement joins TRBV20-1 to TRBJ2-3, with TRBD2 identical over 7 bases. Material for sequencing was PBMCs. Here the CDR3 DNA reads TGCAGTGCTAGAAAAGGGACTACCTTTTGGAGCCCAGATACGCAGTATTTT. It yields the protein CSARKGTTFWSPDTQYF.